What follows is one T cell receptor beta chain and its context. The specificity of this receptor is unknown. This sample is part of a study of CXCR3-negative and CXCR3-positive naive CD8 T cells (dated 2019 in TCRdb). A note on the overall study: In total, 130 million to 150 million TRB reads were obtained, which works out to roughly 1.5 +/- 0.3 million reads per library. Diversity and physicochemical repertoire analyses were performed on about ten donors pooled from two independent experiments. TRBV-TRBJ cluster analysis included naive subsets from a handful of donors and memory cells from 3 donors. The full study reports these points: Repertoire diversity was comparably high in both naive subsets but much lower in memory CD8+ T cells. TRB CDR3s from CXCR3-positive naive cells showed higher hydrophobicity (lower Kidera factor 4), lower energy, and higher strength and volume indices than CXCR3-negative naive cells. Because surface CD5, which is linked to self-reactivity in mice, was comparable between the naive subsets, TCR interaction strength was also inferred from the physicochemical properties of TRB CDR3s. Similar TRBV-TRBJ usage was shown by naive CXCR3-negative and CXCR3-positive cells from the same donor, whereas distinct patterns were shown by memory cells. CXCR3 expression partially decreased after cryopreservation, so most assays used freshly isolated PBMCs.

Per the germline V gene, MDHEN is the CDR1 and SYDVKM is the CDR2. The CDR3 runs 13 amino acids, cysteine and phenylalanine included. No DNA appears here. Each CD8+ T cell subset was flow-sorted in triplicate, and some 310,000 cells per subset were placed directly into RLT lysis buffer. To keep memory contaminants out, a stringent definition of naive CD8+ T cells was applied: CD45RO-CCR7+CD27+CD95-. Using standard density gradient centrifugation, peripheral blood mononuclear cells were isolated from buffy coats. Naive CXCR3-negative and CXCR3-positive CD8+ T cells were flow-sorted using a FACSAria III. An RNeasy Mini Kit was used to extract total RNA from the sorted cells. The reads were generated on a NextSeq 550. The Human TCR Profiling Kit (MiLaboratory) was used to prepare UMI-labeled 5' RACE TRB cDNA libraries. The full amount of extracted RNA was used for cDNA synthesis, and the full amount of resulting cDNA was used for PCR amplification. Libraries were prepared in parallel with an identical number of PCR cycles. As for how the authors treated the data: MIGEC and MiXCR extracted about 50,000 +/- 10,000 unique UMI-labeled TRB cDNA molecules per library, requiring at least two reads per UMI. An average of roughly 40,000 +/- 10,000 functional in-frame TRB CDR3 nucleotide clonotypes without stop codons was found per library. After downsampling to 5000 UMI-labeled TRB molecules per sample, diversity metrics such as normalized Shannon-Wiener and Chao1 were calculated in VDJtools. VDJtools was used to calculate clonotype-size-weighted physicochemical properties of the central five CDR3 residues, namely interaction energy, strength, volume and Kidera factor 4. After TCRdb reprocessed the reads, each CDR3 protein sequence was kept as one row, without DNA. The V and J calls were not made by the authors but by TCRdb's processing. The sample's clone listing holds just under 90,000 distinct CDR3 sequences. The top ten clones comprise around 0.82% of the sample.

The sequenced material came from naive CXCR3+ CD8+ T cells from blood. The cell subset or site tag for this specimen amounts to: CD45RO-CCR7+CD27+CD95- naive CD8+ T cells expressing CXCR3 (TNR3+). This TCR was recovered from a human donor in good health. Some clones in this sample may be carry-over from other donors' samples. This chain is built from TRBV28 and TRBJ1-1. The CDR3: CASTMKGGTEAFF.